Following are 9 T cell receptor beta chains from one sample sequenced in a study of cytomegalovirus exposure and HLA in healthy donors. Measured with immunoSEQ multiplex PCR; TCRdb has only the in-frame clones, and not every one. The sample contains roughly 310,000 clones, approximately 91% of which appear only once. Sequencing used PBMCs. Source of these receptors: a young man in good health and CMV-seronegative.

This clone occurred once. The rearrangement joins TRBV7-2 to TRBJ2-2; D may be TRBD2 (5 bases). The CDR3 spans 14 residues. Deletions cut 0 bases from V and 4 bases from J, with 6 bases between. Looked up from germline, CDR1 is SGHTA and CDR2 is FQGNSA. The CDR3: CASSLARVTGELFF. For the CDR3, the DNA is TGTGCCAGCAGCTTAGCGAGGGTCACCGGGGAGCTGTTTTTT. Drawing the rest from reference TRBV7-2 and TRBJ2-2, the complete variable domain is GAGVSQSPSNKVTEKGKDVELRCDPISGHTALYWYRQSLGQGLEFLIYFQGNSAPDKSGLPSDRFSAERTGGSVSTLTIQRTQQEDSAVYLCASSLARVTGELFFGEGSRLTVL.

This clone was found a few times. This chain uses TRBV19 with TRBJ1-2, with no clear D. The CDR3 extends over 14 amino acids. V was pared by 5 bases and J by 1 base, with 11 bases between. The germline V gene encodes CDR1 LNHDA and CDR2 SQIVND (reference sequence). CDR3 in amino acids: CASSGGSDNYGYTF. The CDR3 coding sequence is TGTGCCAGTAGTGGAGGGTCTGATAACTATGGCTACACCTTC.

The chain combines TRBV5-4 with TRBJ2-1; D is possibly TRBD1 (6 bases). The V gene lost 1 base and the J gene lost 1 base, with 9 bases spanning the gap. The CDR3 has 15 amino acids. Germline V gives CDR1 SGHNT, CDR2 YYREEE (reference sequence). Here the CDR3 DNA reads TGTGCCAGCAGCTTGCGACAGGAGTCCTACAATGAGCAGTTCTTC. Translating it yields CASSLRQESYNEQFF.

The rearrangement links TRBV27 to TRBJ2-7; 10 bases are shared with TRBD1. V gave up 6 bases and J gave up 1 base; unmatched junction bases: 6. This CDR3 region has 15 residues. In germline, CDR1 is MNHEY, CDR2 SMNVEV (reference sequence). CDR3 sequence reads: CASRFRDRGSYEQYF. In nucleotides, the CDR3 is TGTGCCAGCAGGTTCCGGGACAGGGGATCCTACGAGCAGTACTTC.

The chain carries TRBV19 and TRBJ1-5; no firm D call. The V gene's germline CDR1 is LNHDA and CDR2 SQIVND (reference sequence). The V gene lost 3 bases and the J gene lost 7 bases, with 7 bases spanning the gap. The CDR3 has 12 amino acids. CDR3 bases: TGTGCCAGTAGTATGTTTAGACAGCCCCAGCATTTT. Its translation: CASSMFRQPQHF.

The J gene is TRBJ1-1, the V gene TRBV30; 8 bases are a match to TRBD1. The CDR3 is made up of 14 amino acids. CDR1 and CDR2 (germline): GTSNPN, SVGIG (reference sequence). The V and J ends lost 7 bases and 0 bases, in that order; junction bases with no gene match: 7. The CDR3: CAFDRGLMNTEAFF. CDR3 coding DNA: TGTGCCTTCGACAGGGGCTTAATGAACACTGAAGCTTTCTTT.

The V and J genes are TRBV18 and TRBJ2-7, with TRBD1 matching 9 bases. The CDR3 has 15 amino acids. Germline lookup yields CDR1 KGHSH and CDR2 LQKENI. With V trimmed by 1 base and J by 5 bases, 6 bases remained unmatched. The chain's CDR3 is CASSPLPGTGNEQYF. The CDR3 coding sequence is TGTGCCAGCTCACCACTACCCGGGACAGGGAACGAGCAGTACTTC.

This chain uses TRBV2 with TRBJ2-7; 8 bases map to TRBD2. The junction had 10 bases not matched to a gene; V was cut back by 7 bases and J by 5 bases. The CDR3 has 14 residues. The germline V gene encodes CDR1 SNHLY and CDR2 FYNNEI. CDR3 residues: CASNRGGPQDEQYF. In DNA, the CDR3 is TGTGCCAGCAATCGGGGGGGGCCGCAGGACGAGCAGTACTTC.

The chain has TRBV23-1 and TRBJ2-2, with 8 bases identical to TRBD2. TRBV23-1 is flagged as an ORF with uncertain function. This CDR3 contains 17 residues. Trimming took 0 bases from V and 0 from J; bases not matched to a gene: 3. The CDR3 region is CASSQSSGGPNTGELFF. Written as DNA, the CDR3 is TGCGCCAGCAGTCAATCGTCGGGGGGGCCGAACACCGGGGAGCTGTTTTTT.